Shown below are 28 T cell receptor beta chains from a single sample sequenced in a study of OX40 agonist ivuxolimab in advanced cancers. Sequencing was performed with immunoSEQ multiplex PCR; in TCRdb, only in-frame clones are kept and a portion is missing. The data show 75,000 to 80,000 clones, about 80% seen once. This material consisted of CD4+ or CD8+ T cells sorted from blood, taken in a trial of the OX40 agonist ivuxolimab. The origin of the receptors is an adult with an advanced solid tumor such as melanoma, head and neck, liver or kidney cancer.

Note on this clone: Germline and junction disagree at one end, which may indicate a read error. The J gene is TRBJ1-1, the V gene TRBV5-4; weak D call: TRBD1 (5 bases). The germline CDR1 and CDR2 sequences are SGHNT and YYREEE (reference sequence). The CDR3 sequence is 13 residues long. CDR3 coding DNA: TGCGCCAGCAGCCAGACAGAGAACACTGAAGCTTTCTTT. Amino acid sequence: CASSQTENTEAFF.

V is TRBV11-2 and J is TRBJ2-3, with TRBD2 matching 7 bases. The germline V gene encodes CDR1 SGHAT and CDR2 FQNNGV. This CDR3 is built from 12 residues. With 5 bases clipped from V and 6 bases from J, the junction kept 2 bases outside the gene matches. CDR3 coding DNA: TGTGCCAGCAGCGCGGGGGTGGATACGCAGTATTTT. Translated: CASSAGVDTQYF.

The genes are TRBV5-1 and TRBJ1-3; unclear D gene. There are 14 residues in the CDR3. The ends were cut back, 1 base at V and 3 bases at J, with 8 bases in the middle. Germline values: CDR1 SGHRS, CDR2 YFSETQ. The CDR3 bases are TGCGCCAGCAGCTTGACAGCTGATGGAAACACCATATATTTT. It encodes CASSLTADGNTIYF.

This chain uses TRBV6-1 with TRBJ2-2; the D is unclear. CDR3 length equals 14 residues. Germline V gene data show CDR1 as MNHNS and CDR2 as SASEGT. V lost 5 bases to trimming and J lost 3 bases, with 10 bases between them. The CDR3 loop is CASSPLRDTGELFF. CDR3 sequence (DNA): TGTGCCAGCAGTCCACTTAGGGACACCGGGGAGCTGTTTTTT.

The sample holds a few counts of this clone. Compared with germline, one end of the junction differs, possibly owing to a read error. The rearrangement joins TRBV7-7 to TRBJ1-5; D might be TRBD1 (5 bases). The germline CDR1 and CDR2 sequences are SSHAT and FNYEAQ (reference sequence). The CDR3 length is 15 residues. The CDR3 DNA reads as TGTGCTAGCAGCTTAGGTCGACGGTGGGGGCAGCCCCAGCATTTT. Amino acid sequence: CASSLGRRWGQPQHF.

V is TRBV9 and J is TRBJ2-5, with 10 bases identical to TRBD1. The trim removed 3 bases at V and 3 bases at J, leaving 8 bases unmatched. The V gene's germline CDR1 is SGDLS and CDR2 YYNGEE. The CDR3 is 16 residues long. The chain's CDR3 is CASSAHTGQGKETQYF. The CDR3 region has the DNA TGTGCCAGCAGCGCACATACGGGACAGGGGAAAGAGACCCAGTACTTC. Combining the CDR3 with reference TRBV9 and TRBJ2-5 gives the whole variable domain DSGVTQTPKHLITATGQRVTLRCSPRSGDLSVYWYQQSLDQGLQFLIQYYNGEERAKGNILERFSAQQFPDLHSELNLSSLELGDSALYFCASSAHTGQGKETQYFGPGTRLLVL.

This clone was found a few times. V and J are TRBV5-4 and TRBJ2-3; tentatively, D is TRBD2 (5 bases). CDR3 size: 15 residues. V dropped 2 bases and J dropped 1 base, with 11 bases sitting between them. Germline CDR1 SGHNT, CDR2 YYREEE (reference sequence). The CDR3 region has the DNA TGTGCCAGCAGCTTCGCCGGTAGCGGCACAGATACGCAGTATTTT. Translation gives CASSFAGSGTDTQYF.

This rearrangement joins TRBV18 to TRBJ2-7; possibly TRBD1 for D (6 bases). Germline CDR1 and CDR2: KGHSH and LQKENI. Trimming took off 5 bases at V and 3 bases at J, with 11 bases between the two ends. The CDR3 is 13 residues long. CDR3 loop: CASSDGQSYEQYF. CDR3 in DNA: TGTGCCAGCTCAGACGGACAGAGCTACGAGCAGTACTTC. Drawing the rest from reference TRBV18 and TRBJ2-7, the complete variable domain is NAGVMQNPRHLVRRRGQEARLRCSPMKGHSHVYWYRQLPEEGLKFMVYLQKENIIDESGMPKERFSAEFPKEGPSILRIQQVVRGDSAAYFCASSDGQSYEQYFGPGTRLTVT.

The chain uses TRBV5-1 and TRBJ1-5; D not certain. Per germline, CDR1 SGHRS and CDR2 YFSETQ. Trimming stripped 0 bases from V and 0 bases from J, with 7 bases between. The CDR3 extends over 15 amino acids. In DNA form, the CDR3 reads TGCGCCAGCAGCTTGGGACGCATTAGCAATCAGCCCCAGCATTTT. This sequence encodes CASSLGRISNQPQHF.

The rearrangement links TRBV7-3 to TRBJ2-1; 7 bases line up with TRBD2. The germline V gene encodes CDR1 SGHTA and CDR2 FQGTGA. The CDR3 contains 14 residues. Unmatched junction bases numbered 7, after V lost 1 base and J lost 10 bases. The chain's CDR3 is CASSLSGGTGEQFF. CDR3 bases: TGTGCCAGCAGCTTAAGCGGGGGTACAGGAGAGCAGTTCTTC.

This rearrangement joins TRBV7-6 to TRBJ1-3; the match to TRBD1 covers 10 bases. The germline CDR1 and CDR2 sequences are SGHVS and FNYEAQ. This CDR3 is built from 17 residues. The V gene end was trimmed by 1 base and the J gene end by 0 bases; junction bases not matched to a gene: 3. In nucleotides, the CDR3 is TGTGCCAGCAGCTTAGTTGGACAGGGGGGCTCTGGAAACACCATATATTTT. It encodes CASSLVGQGGSGNTIYF.

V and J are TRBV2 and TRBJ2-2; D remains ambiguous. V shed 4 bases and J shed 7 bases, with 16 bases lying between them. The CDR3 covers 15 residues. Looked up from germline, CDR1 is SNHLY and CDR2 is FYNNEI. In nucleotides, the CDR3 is TGTGCCAGCAGTGGGGCCAGTTTGAGTCGCGGGGAGCTGTTTTTT. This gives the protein CASSGASLSRGELFF.

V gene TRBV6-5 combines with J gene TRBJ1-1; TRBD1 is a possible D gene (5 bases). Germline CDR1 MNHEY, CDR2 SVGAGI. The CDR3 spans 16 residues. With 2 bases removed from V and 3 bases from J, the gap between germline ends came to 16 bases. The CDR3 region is CASSYRDGNPHTEAFF. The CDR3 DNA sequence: TGTGCCAGCAGTTACCGGGACGGAAATCCACACACTGAAGCTTTCTTT.

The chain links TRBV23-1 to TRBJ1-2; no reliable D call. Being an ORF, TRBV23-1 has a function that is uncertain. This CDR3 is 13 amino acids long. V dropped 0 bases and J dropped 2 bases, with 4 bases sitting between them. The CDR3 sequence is CASSQSGNYGYTF. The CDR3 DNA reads TGCGCCAGCAGTCAATCAGGGAACTATGGCTACACCTTC.

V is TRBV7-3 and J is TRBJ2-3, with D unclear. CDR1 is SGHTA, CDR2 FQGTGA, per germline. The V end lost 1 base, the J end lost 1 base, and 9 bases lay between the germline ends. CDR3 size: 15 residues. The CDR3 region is CASSLNPPGTDTQYF. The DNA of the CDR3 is TGTGCCAGCAGCTTAAACCCACCTGGCACAGATACGCAGTATTTT.

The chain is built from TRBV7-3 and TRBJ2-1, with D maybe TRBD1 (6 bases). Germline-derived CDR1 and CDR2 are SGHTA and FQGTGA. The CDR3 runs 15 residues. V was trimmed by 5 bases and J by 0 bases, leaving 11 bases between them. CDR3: CASSQTGSSYNEQFF. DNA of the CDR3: TGTGCCAGCAGCCAGACAGGTAGCTCCTACAATGAGCAGTTCTTC.

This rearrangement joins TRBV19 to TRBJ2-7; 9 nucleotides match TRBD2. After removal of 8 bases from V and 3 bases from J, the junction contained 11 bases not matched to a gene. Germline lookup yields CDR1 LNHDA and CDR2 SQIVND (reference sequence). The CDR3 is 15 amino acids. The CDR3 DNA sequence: TGTGCCAGTGGGAGGAGTAGCGGGGGACTCTACGAGCAGTACTTC. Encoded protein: CASGRSSGGLYEQYF.

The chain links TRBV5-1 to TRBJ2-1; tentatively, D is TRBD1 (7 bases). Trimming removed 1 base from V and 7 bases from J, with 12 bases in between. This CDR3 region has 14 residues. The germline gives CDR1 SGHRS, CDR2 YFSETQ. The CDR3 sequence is CASSLQTGRNEQFF. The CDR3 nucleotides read TGCGCCAGCAGCTTGCAGACAGGGAGGAATGAGCAGTTCTTC.

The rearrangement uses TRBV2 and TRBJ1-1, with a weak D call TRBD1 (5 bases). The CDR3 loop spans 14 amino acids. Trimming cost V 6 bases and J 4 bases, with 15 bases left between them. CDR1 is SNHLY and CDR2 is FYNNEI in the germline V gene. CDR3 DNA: TGTGCCAGCAGGCCCGGGGCTAAGGGCACTGAAGCTTTCTTT. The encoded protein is CASRPGAKGTEAFF.

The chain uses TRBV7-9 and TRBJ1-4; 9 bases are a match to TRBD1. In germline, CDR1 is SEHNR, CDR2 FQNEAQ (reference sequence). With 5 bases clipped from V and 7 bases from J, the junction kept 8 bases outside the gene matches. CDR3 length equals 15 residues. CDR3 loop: CASSTLTGGREKLFF. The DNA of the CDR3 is TGTGCCAGCAGCACCTTGACAGGGGGACGTGAAAAACTGTTTTTT.

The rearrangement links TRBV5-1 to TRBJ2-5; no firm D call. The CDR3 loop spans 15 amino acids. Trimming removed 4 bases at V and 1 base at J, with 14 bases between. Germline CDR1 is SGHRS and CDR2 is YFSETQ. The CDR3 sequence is CASSMAGRTQETQYF. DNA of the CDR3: TGCGCCAGCAGCATGGCCGGACGAACCCAAGAGACCCAGTACTTC. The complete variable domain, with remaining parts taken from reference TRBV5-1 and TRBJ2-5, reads KAGVTQTPRYLIKTRGQQVTLSCSPISGHRSVSWYQQTPGQGLQFLFEYFSETQRNKGNFPGRFSGRQFSNSRSEMNVSTLELGDSALYLCASSMAGRTQETQYFGPGTRLLVL.

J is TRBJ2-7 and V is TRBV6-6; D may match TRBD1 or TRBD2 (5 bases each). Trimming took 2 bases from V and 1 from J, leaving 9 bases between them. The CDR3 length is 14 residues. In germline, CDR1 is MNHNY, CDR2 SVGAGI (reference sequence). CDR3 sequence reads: CASSYGGPSYEQYF. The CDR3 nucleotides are TGTGCCAGCAGTTACGGGGGACCGTCCTACGAGCAGTACTTC.

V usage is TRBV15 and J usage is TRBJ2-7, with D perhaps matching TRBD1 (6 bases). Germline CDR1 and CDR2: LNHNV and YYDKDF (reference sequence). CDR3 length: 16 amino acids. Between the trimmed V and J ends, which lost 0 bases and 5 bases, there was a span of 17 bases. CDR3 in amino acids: CATSRDSGRGTDEQYF. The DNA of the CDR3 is TGTGCCACCAGCAGAGATTCGGGCAGGGGTACCGACGAGCAGTACTTC.

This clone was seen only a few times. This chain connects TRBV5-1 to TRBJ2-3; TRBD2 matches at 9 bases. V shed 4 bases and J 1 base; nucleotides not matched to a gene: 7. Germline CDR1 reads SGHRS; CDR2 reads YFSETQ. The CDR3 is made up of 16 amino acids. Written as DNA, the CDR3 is TGCGCCAGCAGCCCCGAGGCTAGCGGGGGCACAGATACGCAGTATTTT. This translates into CASSPEASGGTDTQYF.

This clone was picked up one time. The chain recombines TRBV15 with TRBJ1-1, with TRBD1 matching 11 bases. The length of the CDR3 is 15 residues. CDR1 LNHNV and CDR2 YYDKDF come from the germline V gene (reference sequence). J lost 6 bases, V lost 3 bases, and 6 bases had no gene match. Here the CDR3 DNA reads TGTGCCACCAGCAGCCCGGGACAGGGGGGGGCTGAAGCTTTCTTT. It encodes CATSSPGQGGAEAFF.

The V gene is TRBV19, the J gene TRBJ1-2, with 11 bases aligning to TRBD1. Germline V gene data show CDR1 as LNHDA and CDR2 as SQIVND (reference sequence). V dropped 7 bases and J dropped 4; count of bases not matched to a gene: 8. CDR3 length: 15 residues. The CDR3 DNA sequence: TGTGCCAGTATGCGGACAGGGGGCGAGGGCTATGGCTACACCTTC. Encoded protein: CASMRTGGEGYGYTF.

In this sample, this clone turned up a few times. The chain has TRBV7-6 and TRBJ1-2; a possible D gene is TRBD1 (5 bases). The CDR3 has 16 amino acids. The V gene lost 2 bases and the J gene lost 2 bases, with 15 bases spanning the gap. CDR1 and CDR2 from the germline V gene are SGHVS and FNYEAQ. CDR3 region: CASSLMGDPSNYGYTF. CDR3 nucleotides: TGTGCCAGCAGCTTAATGGGGGATCCCTCAAACTATGGCTACACCTTC.

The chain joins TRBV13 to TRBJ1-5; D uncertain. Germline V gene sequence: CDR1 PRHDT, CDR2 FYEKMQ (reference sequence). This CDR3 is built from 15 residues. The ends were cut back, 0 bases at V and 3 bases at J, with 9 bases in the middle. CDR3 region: CASSLGRTDNQPQHF. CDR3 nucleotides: TGTGCCAGCAGCTTAGGAAGGACGGACAATCAGCCCCAGCATTTT.